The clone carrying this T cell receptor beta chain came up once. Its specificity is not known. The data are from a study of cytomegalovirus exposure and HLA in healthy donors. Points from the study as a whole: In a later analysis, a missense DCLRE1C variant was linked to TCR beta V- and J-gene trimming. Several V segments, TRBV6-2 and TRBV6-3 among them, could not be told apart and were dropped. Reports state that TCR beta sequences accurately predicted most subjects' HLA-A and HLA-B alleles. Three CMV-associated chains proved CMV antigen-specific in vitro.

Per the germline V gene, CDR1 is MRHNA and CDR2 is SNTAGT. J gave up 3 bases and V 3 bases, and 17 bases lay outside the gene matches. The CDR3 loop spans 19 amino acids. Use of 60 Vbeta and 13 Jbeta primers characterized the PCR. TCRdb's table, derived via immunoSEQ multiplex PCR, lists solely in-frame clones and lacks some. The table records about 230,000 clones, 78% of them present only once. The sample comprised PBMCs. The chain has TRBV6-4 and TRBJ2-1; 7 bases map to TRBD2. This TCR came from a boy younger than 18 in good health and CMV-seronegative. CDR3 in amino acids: CASSEPFAGWEGSYNEQFF. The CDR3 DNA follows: TGTGCCAGCAGTGAACCGTTCGCGGGGTGGGAGGGGAGCTACAATGAGCAGTTCTTC.